The TCR beta chain described here comes from a study of blood T cell repertoires in COVID-19 (dated by TCRdb to the early 2020s). About the full investigation: Collaborator samples came from the United States, Italy and Spain and covered acute and convalescent phases of COVID-19. The prospective study material was composed of cDNA or gDNA derived from T cells, B-cell-depleted T cells, or PBMCs. Deeply sampled blood TCRbeta repertoires from subjects exposed to, actively infected with, or recovered from COVID-19 were included in the dataset. The repertoires were made available in a free public database intended to serve as a resource for research on the immune response to SARS-CoV-2. The samples were drawn from two sources: the first 160 participants of the ongoing ImmuneRACE study, and 1,200 or so subjects contributed by 6 global collaborators. Sample metadata almost always included a de-identified subject ID, COVID-19 status, age in years and sex. Where available, HLA class I and class II types were taken from metadata supplied by the sample provider and were not determined by assay-based typing. What the work shows at the level of the full study, not this receptor alone: The quantity of clinical and demographic metadata differed by source and by participant and was supplied without curation.

TCRbeta CDR3 regions were amplified from genomic DNA using the immunoSEQ Assay, a bias-controlled multiplex PCR. Turning to the authors' computational methods: The number of nucleated cells in each sample was estimated by amplification of reference gene primers within the assay. To quantify the absolute abundance of each unique TCRbeta CDR3 rearrangement, sequence reads were collapsed and filtered. For each sample, productive Simpson clonality was calculated by taking the square root of Simpson's diversity index across productive rearrangements. This is the immuneACCESS table as TCRdb keeps it, with only in-frame sequences that have V and J called. A part of the clones is gone; compared with another copy, unresolved V genes explain less than half, and the rest is unexplained. V and J calls and clone size are those listed in that table; D and trimming were worked out from the DNA. This sample gives more than 85,000 clones in total; 75% to 85% of them show up just once. Roughly 25% of the sample is held by the ten biggest clonotypes.

Turning to this clone: No cognate antigen has been identified for it. Qualities for individual bases were not recorded, and no much larger clone is one base off.

The collaborating institutions used their own protocols to collect whole blood in K2EDTA tubes. For TCRbeta analysis, collaborators shipped samples as frozen whole blood, isolated PBMCs, or DNA extracted from either of those sample types. Its CDR3 holds 15 amino acids, cysteine through phenylalanine. Here the CDR3 DNA is all that survives: 45 bases in frame from base 1. Reading the germline V gene (reference sequence) gives CDR1 MNHNY and CDR2 SVGAGI. Trimming removed 7 bases from V and 2 bases from J, leaving 15 bases between the germline ends. Here the chain combines TRBV6-6 and TRBJ1-3; a weak D assignment points to TRBD1 (5 bases agree). The receptor's source is a man aged 55 to 70 with acute or convalescent COVID-19. The sample comprised peripheral blood. Here the CDR3 is given as CASTLQGFAGNTIYF. The base sequence is TGTGCCAGCACCCTGCAGGGATTTGCTGGAAACACCATATATTTT.